These 22 T cell receptor beta chains originate from one sample sequenced in a study of blood T cell repertoires in COVID-19. Data came from immunoSEQ multiplex PCR; TCRdb stores just in-frame clones and leaves some out. The repertoire holds some 180,000 clones, with roughly 79% as singletons. Sample: peripheral blood. These receptors came from a woman in her forties with COVID-19, enrolled during active disease.

V gene TRBV13 combines with J gene TRBJ2-1, with D possibly TRBD2 on 6 matching bases. From germline, CDR1 is PRHDT and CDR2 FYEKMQ (reference sequence). The CDR3 is 16 residues long. The V end lost 5 bases, the J end lost 3 bases, and 17 bases lay between the germline ends. The CDR3 is CASSQTSAGGYNEQFF. The CDR3 region has the DNA TGTGCCAGCAGCCAAACAAGCGCCGGGGGCTACAATGAGCAGTTCTTC. The full variable domain, completed using reference TRBV13 and TRBJ2-1, is AAGVIQSPRHLIKEKRETATLKCYPIPRHDTVYWYQQGPGQDPQFLISFYEKMQSDKGSIPDRFSAQQFSDYHSELNMSSLELGDSALYFCASSQTSAGGYNEQFFGPGTRLTVL.

The V call is TRBV3-1 (or the pseudogene TRBV3-2), the J call TRBJ2-3; D is perhaps TRBD1 (5 bases). CDR1 and CDR2 from the germline V gene are LGHDT and YNNKEL (reference sequence). CDR3 length: 15 residues. Trimming removed 1 base at V and 11 bases at J, with 19 bases between. The CDR3 is CASSQASRAGLVQYF. The CDR3 DNA is TGTGCCAGCAGCCAAGCGTCTAGGGCAGGGCTAGTGCAGTATTTT.

The gene calls are TRBV13 and TRBJ2-3; 15 bases are shared with TRBD2. Germline CDR1 reads PRHDT; CDR2 reads FYEKMQ (reference sequence). With 5 bases clipped from V and 5 bases from J, the junction kept 8 bases outside the gene matches. The CDR3 contains 17 residues. CDR3 in amino acids: CASSGRTSGGALDTQYF. The CDR3 DNA is TGTGCCAGCAGCGGCCGGACTAGCGGGGGGGCCCTAGATACGCAGTATTTT.

This chain links TRBV5-1 with TRBJ2-6; D gene unclear. The CDR3 is 15 residues long. V was shortened by 0 bases and J by 4 bases, with 8 bases between the two germline ends. Per germline, CDR1 SGHRS and CDR2 YFSETQ. The CDR3 nucleotides are TGCGCCAGCAGCTTGGAAGCTCTGGGGGCCAACGTCCTGACTTTC. Protein sequence: CASSLEALGANVLTF.

The V gene is TRBV9, the J gene TRBJ2-1, with 8 bases aligning to TRBD2. The junction had 5 bases not matched to a gene; V was cut back by 0 bases and J by 9 bases. The CDR3 spans 14 residues. The germline V gene has CDR1 SGDLS and CDR2 YYNGEE. In DNA, the CDR3 is TGTGCCAGCAGCGTAGAGCCAGCGGGAGTTGAGCAGTTCTTC. Translated: CASSVEPAGVEQFF.

V usage is TRBV5-4 and J usage is TRBJ2-1, with a possible D match to TRBD2 (6 bases). Trimming pared 4 bases from V and 5 bases from J, leaving 25 bases between. The CDR3 sequence is 18 residues long. Germline V lookup: CDR1 SGHNT, CDR2 YYREEE (reference sequence). The CDR3 nucleotides read TGTGCCAGCAGCCCCCGGGAGCGCCACATTAGTCCCAACAATGAGCAGTTCTTC. Its translation: CASSPRERHISPNNEQFF.

The genes are TRBV7-6 and TRBJ1-4; D gene ambiguous. Germline-derived CDR1 and CDR2 are SGHVS and FNYEAQ. Trimming removed 5 bases from V and 0 bases from J, with 19 bases in between. The CDR3 sequence is 18 residues long. CDR3 bases: TGTGCCAGCAGCGAGAGACGGCAGGCACTTGCAACTAATGAAAAACTGTTTTTT. It is translated as CASSERRQALATNEKLFF.

The genes are TRBV4-1 and TRBJ1-1; D uncertain. This CDR3 is 14 amino acids long. V gave up 4 bases and J gave up 1 base, with 10 bases separating them. Germline CDR1 reads MGHRA; CDR2 reads YSYEKL. The CDR3 loop is CASSRAQANTEAFF. The CDR3 DNA is TGCGCCAGCAGCCGAGCCCAGGCGAACACTGAAGCTTTCTTT.

This clone came up a few times. The chain combines TRBV20-1 with TRBJ2-7; D possibly corresponds to TRBD1 (6 bases). The CDR3 has 10 residues. V lost 6 bases to trimming and J lost 11 bases, with 14 bases between them. The germline V gene encodes CDR1 DFQATT and CDR2 SNEGSKA (reference sequence). The CDR3 coding sequence is TGCAGTGCCCTGGACAGAGGGGAGTACTTC. It codes for CSALDRGEYF.

V usage is TRBV9 and J usage is TRBJ1-1; possibly TRBD1 for D (5 bases). Germline CDR1 is SGDLS and CDR2 is YYNGEE. CDR3 length equals 14 residues. V shed 4 bases and J shed 1 base, with 11 bases lying between them. The DNA of the CDR3 is TGTGCCAGCAGCCATTCTACAGGGAACACTGAAGCTTTCTTT. It codes for CASSHSTGNTEAFF.

The chain couples TRBV5-6 to TRBJ1-2, with D uncertain. Germline V CDR1 and CDR2: SGHDT, YYEEEE. V lost 0 bases and J lost 7, with 10 bases in between. The CDR3 runs to 13 residues. The CDR3 DNA reads as TGTGCCAGCAGCTTGGGAAGTAGTGGTGGCTACACCTTC. This codes for CASSLGSSGGYTF.

The chain has TRBV4-1 and TRBJ1-4, with D perhaps TRBD1 (5 bases). The CDR3 extends over 16 amino acids. Germline CDR1 MGHRA, CDR2 YSYEKL. Trimming took off 0 bases at V and 6 bases at J, with 14 bases between the two ends. This CDR3 is CASSQDGGGADEKLFF. The CDR3 coding sequence is TGCGCCAGCAGCCAAGATGGGGGAGGGGCGGATGAAAAACTGTTTTTT.

The chain carries TRBV19 and TRBJ1-3; D is uncertain. Looked up from germline, CDR1 is LNHDA and CDR2 is SQIVND (reference sequence). V lost 8 bases to trimming and J lost 1 base, with 12 bases between them. This CDR3 comprises 14 residues. This chain's CDR3 is CASLLRGSGNTIYF. The DNA for the CDR3 is TGTGCCAGTTTACTACGGGGTTCTGGAAACACCATATATTTT.

This clone occurred once. This chain joins TRBV7-2 and TRBJ1-4; 8 nucleotides align to TRBD1. Unmatched junction bases numbered 4, after V lost 3 bases and J lost 7 bases. CDR1 SGHTA and CDR2 FQGNSA come from the germline V gene. The CDR3 contains 14 residues. CDR3 residues: CASSLTGTGEKLFF. As DNA, the CDR3 is TGTGCCAGCAGCTTGACCGGGACAGGTGAAAAACTGTTTTTT.

The V and J genes are TRBV19 and TRBJ2-7, with 10 bases that match TRBD2. The CDR3 runs to 14 residues. Losses at the gene ends were 4 bases for V and 5 bases for J; bases not matched to a gene: 5. Germline V CDR1 and CDR2: LNHDA, SQIVND (reference sequence). As DNA, the CDR3 is TGTGCCAGTAGTAGAGTAGCGGGAGGTGACGAGCAGTACTTC. The encoded protein is CASSRVAGGDEQYF. Full variable domain (outside the CDR3, taken from reference TRBV19 and TRBJ2-7): DGGITQSPKYLFRKEGQNVTLSCEQNLNHDAMYWYRQDPGQGLRLIYYSQIVNDFQKGDIAEGYSVSREKKESFPLTVTSAQKNPTAFYLCASSRVAGGDEQYFGPGTRLTVT.

This rearrangement joins TRBV6-5 to TRBJ2-7; D gene uncertain. The CDR3 runs 15 residues. The ends were cut back, 4 bases at V and 0 bases at J, with 13 bases in the middle. Per the germline V gene, CDR1 is MNHEY and CDR2 is SVGAGI. In DNA form, the CDR3 reads TGTGCCAGCAGTTCCCCCTCGCGGAGCTCCTACGAGCAGTACTTC. Protein: CASSSPSRSSYEQYF.

The chain joins TRBV6-2 or TRBV6-3 to TRBJ1-1; unclear D gene. The CDR3 runs to 14 residues. V was pared by 3 bases and J by 2 bases, with 10 bases between. Germline assignment: CDR1 MNHEY and CDR2 SVGEGT. The chain's CDR3 is CASSYPRGNTEAFF. CDR3 coding DNA: TGTGCCAGCAGTTATCCACGAGGTAACACTGAAGCTTTCTTT.

The chain carries TRBV10-3 and TRBJ1-3; no firm D call. Germline loops: CDR1 ENHRY, CDR2 SYGVKD. The CDR3 is 14 amino acids. Trimming removed 0 bases from V and 7 bases from J, with 10 bases in between. DNA for the CDR3: TGTGCCATCAGTGAGTCGAATCTAGGCAACACCATATATTTT. Protein sequence: CAISESNLGNTIYF.

The chain couples TRBV9 to TRBJ1-3; D is unresolved. V was pared by 3 bases and J by 2 bases, with 9 bases between. Germline V gene lookup returns CDR1 SGDLS and CDR2 YYNGEE. This CDR3 is built from 14 residues. The CDR3 nucleotides read TGTGCCAGCAGCGGTGCGGGGACTGGAAACACCATATATTTT. It specifies CASSGAGTGNTIYF.

The chain couples TRBV30 to TRBJ2-1; no clear D. Per the germline V gene, CDR1 is GTSNPN and CDR2 is SVGIG (reference sequence). V shed 0 bases and J shed 12 bases, with 9 bases lying between them. The CDR3 covers 11 residues. CDR3 region: CAWSVDGGQFF. Here the CDR3 DNA reads TGTGCCTGGAGTGTGGATGGCGGGCAGTTCTTC.

This clone was seen just once. The chain has TRBV19 and TRBJ1-5; 7 bases line up with TRBD1. The CDR3 loop spans 13 amino acids. With V trimmed by 8 bases and J by 4 bases, 5 bases remained unmatched. The germline V gene has CDR1 LNHDA and CDR2 SQIVND (reference sequence). CDR3 coding DNA: TGTGCCAGTGCGGACAGGTCTAATCAGCCCCAGCATTTT. This codes for CASADRSNQPQHF.

The chain couples TRBV19 to TRBJ2-7, with 7 bases lining up with TRBD1. Germline CDR1 LNHDA, CDR2 SQIVND (reference sequence). The CDR3 contains 14 residues. V gave up 8 bases and J gave up 2 bases; unmatched junction bases: 9. CDR3 coding DNA: TGTGCCAGTCGCCCACAGGGGTCGACCTACGAGCAGTACTTC. Protein product: CASRPQGSTYEQYF.